This T cell receptor beta chain was profiled in a study of shared clonotypes between healthy human individuals. The CDR3 spans 14 residues. Trimming pared 4 bases from V and 6 bases from J, leaving 13 bases between. The germline gives CDR1 LNHDA, CDR2 SQIVND (reference sequence). TCRdb keeps only in-frame clones here, not all; method: immunoSEQ multiplex PCR. Among about 2,500,000 clones listed, roughly nine tenths were seen once. This clone was seen only once. Material for sequencing was naive CD4+ T cells sorted from blood. Subset indicated: CD45RA+ positively selected. This TCR derives from a man aged 18 to 29 in good health. V and J are TRBV19 and TRBJ1-5; D remains unclear. CDR3 sequence: CASSRSGEGQPQHF. The CDR3 DNA reads TGTGCCAGTAGTAGATCCGGGGAGGGTCAGCCCCAGCATTTT.